The 24 T cell receptor beta chains below come from one sample, sequenced in a study of cytomegalovirus exposure and HLA in healthy donors. Vbeta (60) and Jbeta (13) primers were used in the PCR. Clones were sequenced by immunoSEQ multiplex PCR, and TCRdb holds only the in-frame ones, with some missing. Among tens of thousands of clones listed, 78% were seen once. Material for sequencing was PBMCs. The source of these receptors is a man aged 40-49 years in good health and CMV-seronegative.

The chain employs TRBV6-5 and TRBJ1-2, with 11 bases matching TRBD1. Germline values: CDR1 MNHEY, CDR2 SVGAGI. This CDR3 region has 14 residues. J lost 8 bases, V lost 6 bases, and 8 bases had no gene match. The chain's CDR3 is CASSLGTGGRGYTF. CDR3 coding DNA: TGTGCCAGCAGCCTCGGGACAGGGGGTCGGGGCTACACCTTC.

J is TRBJ2-3 and V is TRBV13; 9 positions match TRBD2. Germline V gene data show CDR1 as PRHDT and CDR2 as FYEKMQ (reference sequence). Unmatched junction bases numbered 13, after V lost 5 bases and J lost 1 base. The CDR3 has 18 amino acids. CDR3 in amino acids: CASSRTFSGSGGTDTQYF. Written as DNA, the CDR3 is TGTGCCAGCAGCCGAACGTTTAGCGGGAGCGGGGGCACAGATACGCAGTATTTT.

CDR3 loop: CASHRASSYEQYF. In DNA, the CDR3 is TGTGCCAGCCACCGAGCTTCCTCCTACGAGCAGTACTTC. The rearrangement joins TRBV28 to TRBJ2-7, with D unclear. The CDR3 runs 13 residues. CDR1 is MDHEN and CDR2 is SYDVKM in the germline V gene. V dropped 8 bases and J dropped 0 bases, with 11 bases sitting between them.

The J gene is TRBJ2-5, the V gene TRBV28; 8 nucleotides agree with TRBD2. This CDR3 comprises 16 residues. With V trimmed by 3 bases and J by 5 bases, 11 bases remained unmatched. Germline lookup yields CDR1 MDHEN and CDR2 SYDVKM. CDR3 sequence: CASSLREAGHGETQYF. The CDR3 nucleotides are TGTGCCAGCAGTTTGCGGGAGGCGGGCCATGGGGAGACCCAGTACTTC.

The genes are TRBV27 and TRBJ2-1; D is possibly TRBD1 (5 bases). This CDR3 has 13 residues. V was clipped by 6 bases and J by 8 bases, with 14 bases between them. From germline, CDR1 is MNHEY and CDR2 SMNVEV (reference sequence). The CDR3 reads CASRHRGSDEQFF. CDR3 sequence (DNA): TGTGCCAGCAGGCATAGGGGCAGCGATGAGCAGTTCTTC.

The chain links TRBV29-1 to TRBJ2-1; 9 bases fit TRBD2. Germline V gives CDR1 SQVTM, CDR2 ANQGSEA. The V gene end was trimmed by 6 bases and the J gene end by 7 bases; junction bases not matched to a gene: 7. CDR3 length equals 13 residues. CDR3 sequence (DNA): TGCAGCGTGGGGGGCGGGAGGGGGAATGAGCAGTTCTTC. Translation: CSVGGGRGNEQFF.

This clone has just one count. The J gene is TRBJ1-2, the V gene TRBV30; D remains unclear. Trimming pared 4 bases from V and 3 bases from J, leaving 15 bases between. This CDR3 is 14 amino acids long. CDR1 and CDR2 (germline): GTSNPN, SVGIG (reference sequence). DNA for the CDR3: TGTGCCTGGACCGAGGGTGTTATGGACTATGGCTACACCTTC. Translating gives CAWTEGVMDYGYTF.

This clone was seen a few times. The CDR3 is CASRPLGGTYEQYF. CDR3 bases: TGTGCCAGCCGCCCCCTAGGGGGAACCTACGAGCAGTACTTC. The rearrangement joins TRBV7-9 to TRBJ2-5, with a weak D call TRBD1 (6 bases). The end of the DNA aligns better with TRBJ2-7, so the J call may be wrong. The CDR3 is 14 amino acids. From germline, CDR1 is SEHNR and CDR2 FQNEAQ (reference sequence).

The chain couples TRBV7-8 to TRBJ2-7; weak D call: TRBD1 (7 bases). Germline V lookup: CDR1 SGHVS, CDR2 FQNEAQ. The CDR3 contains 15 residues. Trimming cost V 5 bases and J 3 bases, with 17 bases left between them. CDR3 region: CASSRGTVPDYEQYF. The CDR3, as DNA: TGTGCCAGCAGCCGCGGGACAGTACCAGACTACGAGCAGTACTTC.

The chain has TRBV19 and TRBJ1-5, with 7 bases identical to TRBD1. The CDR3 runs to 13 residues. Germline lookup yields CDR1 LNHDA and CDR2 SQIVND (reference sequence). With V trimmed by 7 bases and J by 6 bases, 6 bases remained unmatched. The CDR3: CASTEGAGQPQHF. The CDR3 coding sequence is TGTGCCAGTACCGAGGGGGCGGGTCAGCCCCAGCATTTT.

The chain uses TRBV5-1 and TRBJ2-1, with 12 bases identical to TRBD1. The CDR3 totals 15 residues. Germline CDR1 SGHRS, CDR2 YFSETQ. J gave up 5 bases and V 4 bases, and 4 bases lay outside the gene matches. The DNA for the CDR3 is TGCGCCAGCAGCAGGGACAGGGGGCAGAACAATGAGCAGTTCTTC. This encodes CASSRDRGQNNEQFF.

This chain connects TRBV10-3 to TRBJ2-1; TRBD2 agrees at 11 bases. Trimming took 6 bases from V and 4 from J; bases not matched to a gene: 8. The germline CDR1 and CDR2 sequences are ENHRY and SYGVKD. The CDR3 totals 16 residues. CDR3 loop: CAISVTSGNRYNEQFF. In DNA, the CDR3 is TGTGCCATCAGCGTGACTAGCGGGAATCGGTACAATGAGCAGTTCTTC.

By share, this clone ranks as medium-sized (0.01 to 0.1%). The rearrangement uses TRBV4-3 and TRBJ2-7, with D maybe TRBD1 (5 bases). The germline V gene encodes CDR1 LGHNA and CDR2 YSLEER. The CDR3 loop spans 13 amino acids. The ends were cut back, 3 bases at V and 6 bases at J, with 12 bases in the middle. Written as DNA, the CDR3 is TGCGCCAGCAGCCAGCAGGGTGTTGGCGAGCAGTACTTC. Protein product: CASSQQGVGEQYF.

V usage is TRBV29-1 and J usage is TRBJ2-3, with TRBD2 as a possible D gene (5 bases). Trimming took off 4 bases at V and 2 bases at J, with 13 bases between the two ends. Germline CDR1 SQVTM, CDR2 ANQGSEA. CDR3 length: 14 residues. The CDR3 nucleotides are TGCAGCGTTGGAGGGCAGCTTCACACAGATACGCAGTATTTT. Protein sequence: CSVGGQLHTDTQYF.

The gene calls are TRBV15 and TRBJ1-2; TRBD1 might be the D (6 bases). This CDR3 region has 15 residues. Trimming took off 6 bases at V and 4 bases at J, with 18 bases between the two ends. Germline CDR1 LNHNV, CDR2 YYDKDF (reference sequence). The CDR3 DNA reads as TGTGCCACCAGAGCGGGGGCGGGGAGGGGCTATGGCTACACCTTC. Its translation is CATRAGAGRGYGYTF.

This rearrangement joins TRBV10-3 to TRBJ2-5; 9 positions agree with TRBD2. The length of the CDR3 is 16 residues. Germline assignment: CDR1 ENHRY and CDR2 SYGVKD. The J segment lost 0 bases and the V segment lost 0 bases, leaving 2 bases of the junction unmatched. CDR3 DNA sequence: TGTGCCATCAGTGAGTCGACTAGCGGACACCAAGAGACCCAGTACTTC. Translation: CAISESTSGHQETQYF.

V gene TRBV30 combines with J gene TRBJ2-3; 11 nucleotides line up with TRBD2. CDR1 and CDR2 (germline): GTSNPN, SVGIG (reference sequence). The junction had 4 bases not matched to a gene; V was cut back by 2 bases and J by 3 bases. The CDR3 runs to 15 residues. Here the CDR3 DNA reads TGTGCCTGGAGTCTACTAGCGGGAGAGACAGATACGCAGTATTTT. It is translated as CAWSLLAGETDTQYF.

This clone appeared a few times. The chain uses TRBV5-4 and TRBJ1-1; D remains unclear. This CDR3 comprises 15 residues. The germline gives CDR1 SGHNT, CDR2 YYREEE (reference sequence). The ends were cut back, 0 bases at V and 1 base at J, with 10 bases in the middle. The CDR3 reads CASSLDRAGNTEAFF. As DNA, the CDR3 is TGTGCCAGCAGCTTGGATCGTGCGGGGAACACTGAAGCTTTCTTT.

The V gene is TRBV19, the J gene TRBJ1-5; D is unclear. In germline, CDR1 is LNHDA, CDR2 SQIVND (reference sequence). This CDR3 comprises 14 residues. V was trimmed by 5 bases and J by 4 bases, leaving 12 bases between them. The CDR3 region has the DNA TGTGCCAGTAGTGCCCTAATACCAAATCAGCCCCAGCATTTT. This encodes CASSALIPNQPQHF.

This clone was recorded once. The chain links TRBV19 to TRBJ1-2; TRBD1 matches at 9 bases. Germline assignment: CDR1 LNHDA and CDR2 SQIVND (reference sequence). The CDR3 is 15 amino acids. V shed 5 bases and J 4 bases; nucleotides not matched to a gene: 8. For the CDR3, the DNA is TGTGCCAGTAGTTCTTCGGGGGACAGGGTCTATGGCTACACCTTC. Translating gives CASSSSGDRVYGYTF.

This chain connects TRBV19 to TRBJ2-3; TRBD2 is a possible D gene (6 bases). Germline V lookup: CDR1 LNHDA, CDR2 SQIVND (reference sequence). The ends were cut back, 3 bases at V and 3 bases at J, with 13 bases in the middle. This CDR3 spans 15 amino acids. Written as DNA, the CDR3 is TGTGCCAGTAGTATTAGCGGTGGGGCGACAGATACGCAGTATTTT. Its translation: CASSISGGATDTQYF.

The rearrangement links TRBV29-1 to TRBJ1-5; no clear D gene. The CDR3 sequence is 15 residues long. Trimming removed 8 bases at V and 2 bases at J, with 19 bases between. Germline V CDR1 and CDR2: SQVTM, ANQGSEA. The CDR3 DNA reads as TGCAGCAGTCATCGGGTGGAGAGCCGCAATCAGCCCCAGCATTTT. Its protein is CSSHRVESRNQPQHF. The variable domain in full, with the rest retrieved from reference TRBV29-1 and TRBJ1-5, is SAVISQKPSRDICQRGTSLTIQCQVDSQVTMMFWYRQQPGQSLTLIATANQGSEATYESGFVIDKFPISRPNLTFSTLTVSNMSPEDSSIYLCSSHRVESRNQPQHFGDGTRLSIL.

The chain combines TRBV11-2 with TRBJ2-7, with a tentative D call TRBD1 (5 bases). Germline-derived CDR1 and CDR2 are SGHAT and FQNNGV. V was trimmed by 1 base and J by 3 bases, leaving 13 bases between them. CDR3 length: 15 residues. This CDR3 is CASSLGQGTFYEQYF. Written as DNA, the CDR3 is TGTGCCAGCAGCTTAGGGCAGGGAACGTTCTACGAGCAGTACTTC.

The chain has TRBV11-2 and TRBJ1-4, with 10 positions matching TRBD1. In germline, CDR1 is SGHAT, CDR2 FQNNGV. The length of the CDR3 is 15 residues. Trimming removed 6 bases from V and 7 bases from J; junction bases left unmatched: 8. DNA for the CDR3: TGTGCCAGCAGTCCCGACAGGGGGCTGAGTGAAAAACTGTTTTTT. This sequence encodes CASSPDRGLSEKLFF.